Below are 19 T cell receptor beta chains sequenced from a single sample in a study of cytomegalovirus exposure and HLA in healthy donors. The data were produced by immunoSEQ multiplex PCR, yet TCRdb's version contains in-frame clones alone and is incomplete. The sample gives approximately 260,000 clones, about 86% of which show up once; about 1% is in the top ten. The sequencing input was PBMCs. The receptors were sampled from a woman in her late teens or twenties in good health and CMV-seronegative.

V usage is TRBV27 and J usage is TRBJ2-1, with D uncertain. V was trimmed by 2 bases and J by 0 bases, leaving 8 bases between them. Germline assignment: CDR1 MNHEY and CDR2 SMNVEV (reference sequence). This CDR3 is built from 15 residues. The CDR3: CASSLTLSSYNEQFF. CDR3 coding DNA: TGTGCCAGCAGTTTAACTTTGAGCTCCTACAATGAGCAGTTCTTC.

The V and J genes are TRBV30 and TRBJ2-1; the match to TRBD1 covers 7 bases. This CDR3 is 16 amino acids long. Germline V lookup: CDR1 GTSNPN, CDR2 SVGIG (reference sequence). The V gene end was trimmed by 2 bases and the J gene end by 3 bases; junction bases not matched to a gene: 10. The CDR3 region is CAWSPRQGPLYNEQFF. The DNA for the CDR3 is TGTGCCTGGAGTCCTCGACAGGGCCCCCTCTACAATGAGCAGTTCTTC.

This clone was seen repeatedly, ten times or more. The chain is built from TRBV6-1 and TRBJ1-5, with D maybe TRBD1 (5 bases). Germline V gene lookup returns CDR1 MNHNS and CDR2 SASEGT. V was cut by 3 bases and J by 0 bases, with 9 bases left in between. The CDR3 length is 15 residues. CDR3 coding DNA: TGTGCCAGCAGTGATCGGGGGTTTAGCAATCAGCCCCAGCATTTT. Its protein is CASSDRGFSNQPQHF.

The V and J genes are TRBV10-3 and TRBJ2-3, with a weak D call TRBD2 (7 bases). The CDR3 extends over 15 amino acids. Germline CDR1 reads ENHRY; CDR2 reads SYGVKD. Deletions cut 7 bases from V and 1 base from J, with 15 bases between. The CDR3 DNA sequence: TGTGCCATCACCGGGGAGGGGGGTCGCACAGATACGCAGTATTTT. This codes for CAITGEGGRTDTQYF.

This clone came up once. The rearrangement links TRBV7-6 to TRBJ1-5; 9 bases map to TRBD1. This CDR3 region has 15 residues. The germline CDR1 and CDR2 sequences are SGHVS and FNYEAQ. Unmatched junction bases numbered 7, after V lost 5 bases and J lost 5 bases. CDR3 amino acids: CASSVGQGWHQPQHF. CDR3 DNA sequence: TGTGCCAGCAGCGTCGGACAGGGGTGGCATCAGCCCCAGCATTTT.

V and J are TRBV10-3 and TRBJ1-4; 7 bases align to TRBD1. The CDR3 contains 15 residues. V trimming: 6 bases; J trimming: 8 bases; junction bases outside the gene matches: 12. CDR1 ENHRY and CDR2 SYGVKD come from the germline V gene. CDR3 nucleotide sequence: TGTGCCATCAGCGACAGGGCGGTAGGATTGGAAAAACTGTTTTTT. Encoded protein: CAISDRAVGLEKLFF.

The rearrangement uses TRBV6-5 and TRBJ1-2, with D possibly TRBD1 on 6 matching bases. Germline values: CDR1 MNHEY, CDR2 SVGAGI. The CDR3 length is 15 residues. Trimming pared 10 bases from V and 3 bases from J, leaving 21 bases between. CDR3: CATRGTVWLHYGYTF. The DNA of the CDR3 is TGTGCCACTAGGGGGACCGTATGGCTGCACTATGGCTACACCTTC.

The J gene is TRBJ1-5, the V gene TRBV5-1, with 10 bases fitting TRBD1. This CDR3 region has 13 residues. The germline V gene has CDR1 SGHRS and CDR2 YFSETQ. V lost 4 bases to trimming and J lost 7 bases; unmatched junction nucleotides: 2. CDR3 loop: CASSGQGEQPQHF. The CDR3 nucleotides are TGCGCCAGCAGCGGACAGGGGGAACAGCCCCAGCATTTT.

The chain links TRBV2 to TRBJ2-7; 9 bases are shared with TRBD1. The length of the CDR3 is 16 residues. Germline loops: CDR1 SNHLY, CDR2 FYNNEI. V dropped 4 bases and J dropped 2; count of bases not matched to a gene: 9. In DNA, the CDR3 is TGTGCCAGCAGTGCAAGCCGGGACAGGGCCCCCTACGAGCAGTACTTC. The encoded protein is CASSASRDRAPYEQYF.

The CDR3 sequence: CASSIDPGTSSTQYF. The CDR3 DNA follows: TGTGCCAGTAGTATAGATCCCGGGACTAGTTCTACGCAGTATTTT. The chain is built from TRBV19 and TRBJ2-3; 8 positions match TRBD2. The V gene's germline CDR1 is LNHDA and CDR2 SQIVND (reference sequence). The trim removed 0 bases at V and 8 bases at J, leaving 7 bases unmatched. CDR3 length: 15 amino acids.

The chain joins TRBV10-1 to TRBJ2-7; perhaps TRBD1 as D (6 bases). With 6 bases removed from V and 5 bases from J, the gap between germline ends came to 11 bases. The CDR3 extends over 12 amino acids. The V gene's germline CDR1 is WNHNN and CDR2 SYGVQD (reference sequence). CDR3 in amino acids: CASRGTIDEQYF. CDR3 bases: TGCGCCAGCAGGGGGACAATCGACGAGCAGTACTTC.

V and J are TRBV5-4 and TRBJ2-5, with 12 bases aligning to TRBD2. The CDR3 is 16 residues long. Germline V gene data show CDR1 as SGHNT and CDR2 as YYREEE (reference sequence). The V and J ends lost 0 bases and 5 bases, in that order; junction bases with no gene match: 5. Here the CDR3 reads CASSLASGRAGETQYF. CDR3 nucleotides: TGTGCCAGCAGCTTGGCTAGCGGGAGGGCCGGGGAGACCCAGTACTTC.

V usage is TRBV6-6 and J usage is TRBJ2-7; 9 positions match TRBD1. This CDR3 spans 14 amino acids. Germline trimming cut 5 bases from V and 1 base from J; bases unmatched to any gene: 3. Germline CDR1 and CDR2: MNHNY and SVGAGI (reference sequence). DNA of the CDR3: TGTGCCAGCAGTCCGACAGGGGGATCCTACGAGCAGTACTTC. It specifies CASSPTGGSYEQYF.

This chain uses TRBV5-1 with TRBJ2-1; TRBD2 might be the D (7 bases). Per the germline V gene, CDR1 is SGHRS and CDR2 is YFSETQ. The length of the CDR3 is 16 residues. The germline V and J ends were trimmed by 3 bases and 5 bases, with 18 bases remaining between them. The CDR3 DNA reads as TGCGCCAGCAGCTGGGGAGGGGGAGGGCCTAACAATGAGCAGTTCTTC. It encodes CASSWGGGGPNNEQFF.

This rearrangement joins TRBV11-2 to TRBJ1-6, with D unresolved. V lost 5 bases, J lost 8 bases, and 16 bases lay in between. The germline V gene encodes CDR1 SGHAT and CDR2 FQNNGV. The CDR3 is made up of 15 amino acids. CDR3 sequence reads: CASSLQVASDSPLHF. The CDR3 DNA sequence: TGTGCCAGCAGCCTCCAGGTTGCGTCGGATTCACCCCTCCACTTT.

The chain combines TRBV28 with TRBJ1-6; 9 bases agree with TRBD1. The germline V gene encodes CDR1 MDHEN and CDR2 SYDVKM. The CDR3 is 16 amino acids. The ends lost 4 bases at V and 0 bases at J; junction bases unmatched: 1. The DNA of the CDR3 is TGTGCCAGCAGTTGGGGACAGGGCTCCTATAATTCACCCCTCCACTTT. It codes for CASSWGQGSYNSPLHF.

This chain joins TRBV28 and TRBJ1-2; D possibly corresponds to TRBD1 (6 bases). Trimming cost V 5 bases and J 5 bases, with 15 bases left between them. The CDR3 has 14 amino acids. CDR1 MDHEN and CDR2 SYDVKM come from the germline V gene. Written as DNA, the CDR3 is TGTGCCAGCAGTAGGGGGACGAGCGTTTATGGCTACACCTTC. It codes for CASSRGTSVYGYTF.

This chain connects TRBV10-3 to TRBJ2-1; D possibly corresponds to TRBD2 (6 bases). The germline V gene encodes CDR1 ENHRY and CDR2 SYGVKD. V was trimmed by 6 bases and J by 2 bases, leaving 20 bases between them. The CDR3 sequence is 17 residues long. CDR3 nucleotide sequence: TGTGCCATCAGCCACCCTCTGCGGGGTAGTACCTACAATGAGCAGTTCTTC. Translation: CAISHPLRGSTYNEQFF.

The CDR3 region has the DNA TGTGCCAGCAGCTTATACTACGAGCAGTACTTC. It is translated as CASSLYYEQYF. J is TRBJ2-7 and V is TRBV11-3; no clear D. The CDR3 extends over 11 amino acids. Germline V gives CDR1 SGHNT, CDR2 YENEEA. Trimming removed 2 bases from V and 3 bases from J, with 2 bases in between.